These 29 T cell receptor beta chains share one sample of origin, sequenced in a study of post-analysis software for immune sequencing data (dated by TCRdb to between 2014 and 2016). General study outcomes and caveats: Four or five TRBV segments, including TRBV5-6, TRBV5-1 and TRBV20-1, were significantly more frequent in patients than controls.

Their recognized antigens are unknown. The library was prepared using PCR. TCRdb shows the sequencer as Illumina HiSeq 2500. To reduce PCR and sequencing biases, unique molecular identifiers were incorporated into the TCR beta cDNA libraries. Using fastp at Q25 and MiXCR, TCRdb reprocessed the public reads and kept productive beta chains. Each entry merges the rows of one CDR3 protein and shows their most common DNA and genes. The sample table contains about 770,000 distinct CDR3 sequences; only one count was recorded for approximately 44% of them. Roughly 4.5% of the sample rests with the top ten. The source material was blood. Every receptor here comes from a girl aged 10 to 17 with multiple sclerosis.

This chain joins TRBV7-6 and TRBJ2-5; perhaps TRBD2 as D (6 bases). Germline V gives CDR1 SGHVS, CDR2 FNYEAQ. CDR3 size: 17 residues. V lost 4 bases and J lost 3, with 21 bases in between. CDR3 nucleotide sequence: TGTGCCAGCAGCTCACCTCGAAATAGCGGCCCTGAAGAGACCCAGTACTTC. It translates to CASSSPRNSGPEETQYF.

The genes are TRBV20-1 and TRBJ2-7; D is undetermined. CDR1 DFQATT and CDR2 SNEGSKA come from the germline V gene (reference sequence). V shed 0 bases and J shed 1 base, with 16 bases lying between them. The CDR3 is 16 residues long. The CDR3 nucleotides are TGCAGTGCTAGAGATCCGCCCGGGCAGCCTTCCTACGAGCAGTACTTC. The encoded protein is CSARDPPGQPSYEQYF.

This chain uses TRBV15 with TRBJ2-7; 7 bases agree with TRBD1. Germline V gene data show CDR1 as LNHNV and CDR2 as YYDKDF (reference sequence). This CDR3 contains 17 residues. The junction had 15 bases not matched to a gene; V was cut back by 5 bases and J by 2 bases. For the CDR3, the DNA is TGTGCCACCAGCTACCGGGACAGCCCCAGGGAGCCCTACGAGCAGTACTTC. The encoded protein is CATSYRDSPREPYEQYF.

J is TRBJ2-1 and V is TRBV20-1, with 10 nucleotides matching TRBD2. The V gene end was trimmed by 7 bases and the J gene end by 4 bases; junction bases not matched to a gene: 7. The CDR3 covers 14 residues. The germline V gene has CDR1 DFQATT and CDR2 SNEGSKA (reference sequence). CDR3: CSVLAGVVYNEQFF. CDR3 bases: TGCAGTGTTCTAGCGGGAGTAGTGTACAATGAGCAGTTCTTC.

This chain uses TRBV14 with TRBJ1-4, with D perhaps matching TRBD1 (5 bases). Trimming took off 3 bases at V and 4 bases at J, with 12 bases between the two ends. Per germline, CDR1 SGHDN and CDR2 FVKESK. The CDR3 extends over 15 amino acids. This CDR3 is CASSQGVKLNEKLFF. Here the CDR3 DNA reads TGTGCCAGCAGCCAGGGGGTAAAGCTTAATGAAAAACTGTTTTTT.

The V call is TRBV29-1, the J call TRBJ2-5; unclear D gene. The J call is doubtful: the DNA matches TRBJ2-7 better. Germline V gene data show CDR1 as SQVTM and CDR2 as ANQGSEA. The CDR3 runs to 11 residues. The CDR3 coding sequence is TGCAGCGTTGTGTCAATATACGAGCAGTACTTC. It yields the protein CSVVSIYEQYF.

This clonotype was seen a handful of times. The chain recombines TRBV5-6 with TRBJ2-3; D is uncertain. This CDR3 has 15 amino acids. The germline CDR1 and CDR2 sequences are SGHDT and YYEEEE. V shed 3 bases and J shed 3 bases, with 14 bases lying between them. The DNA of the CDR3 is TGTGCCAGCAGCTCTGGGCCCCCCGGAACAGATACGCAGTATTTT. Encoded protein: CASSSGPPGTDTQYF.

This clonotype appeared a few times. The CDR3 DNA reads TGTGCCAGCAGCCTTTCACAGATCTCCTACGAGCAGTACTTC. The encoded protein is CASSLSQISYEQYF. V gene TRBV7-2 combines with J gene TRBJ2-7; D is unresolved. The V and J ends lost 5 bases and 0 bases respectively, with 11 bases between them. This CDR3 spans 14 amino acids. The V gene's germline CDR1 is SGHTA and CDR2 FQGNSA.

This clonotype was detected only once. The V and J genes are TRBV12-3 or TRBV12-4 and TRBJ2-3, with TRBD2 matching over 11 bases. The ends lost 4 bases at V and 5 bases at J; junction bases unmatched: 5. The CDR3 loop spans 15 amino acids. The CDR3 coding sequence is TGTGCCAGCAGTTCACTAGCGGGAGAGCAAGATACGCAGTATTTT. Its translation is CASSSLAGEQDTQYF.

This clonotype was counted a single time. The chain joins TRBV3-1 to TRBJ2-7, with D possibly being TRBD2 (6 bases). The V end was cut by 1 base, the J end by 5 bases, with 21 bases between. This CDR3 is built from 17 residues. The germline gives CDR1 LGHDT, CDR2 YNNKEL (reference sequence). Here the CDR3 DNA reads TGTGCCAGCAGCCAAGGGGCTGGGAGGAGCGTTTGGGACGAGCAGTACTTC. It yields the protein CASSQGAGRSVWDEQYF.

The genes are TRBV10-3 and TRBJ1-4; TRBD1 aligns across 7 bases. After removal of 6 bases from V and 5 bases from J, the junction contained 6 bases not matched to a gene. The germline V gene has CDR1 ENHRY and CDR2 SYGVKD. The CDR3 spans 14 residues. The CDR3 sequence: CAISETGQNEKLFF. The DNA for the CDR3 is TGTGCCATCAGCGAGACGGGACAGAATGAAAAACTGTTTTTT.

For the CDR3, the DNA is TGCAGTGCTAGTCGGGGGAAAGAGACCCAGTACTTC. It specifies CSASRGKETQYF. This chain uses TRBV20-1 with TRBJ2-4; a weak D match, TRBD2 (6 bases). The J call is uncertain, as TRBJ2-5 better fits the DNA end. CDR1 and CDR2 (germline): DFQATT, SNEGSKA (reference sequence). The CDR3 runs to 12 residues.

This clonotype occurred once. The chain has TRBV6-2 or TRBV6-3 and TRBJ1-1, with D hard to call. V dropped 2 bases and J dropped 2 bases, with 21 bases sitting between them. Germline V lookup: CDR1 MNHEY, CDR2 SVGEGT. The CDR3 is 18 amino acids. In DNA form, the CDR3 reads TGTGCCAGCAGTTACCATACGCCCGTAACACGCTTTAACACTGAAGCTTTCTTT. Protein sequence: CASSYHTPVTRFNTEAFF.

The chain has TRBV29-1 and TRBJ2-1; the match to TRBD2 covers 10 bases. The germline gives CDR1 SQVTM, CDR2 ANQGSEA. This CDR3 region has 15 residues. Unmatched junction bases numbered 5, after V lost 1 base and J lost 5 bases. CDR3 DNA: TGCAGCGTTGAAGTCCTAGCGGGAGCGGACAATGAGCAGTTCTTC. Translated, it gives CSVEVLAGADNEQFF.

The genes are TRBV12-3 or TRBV12-4 and TRBJ2-4, with 7 bases identical to TRBD2. The J call may be in error: the DNA end matches TRBJ2-7 better. CDR3 length: 15 residues. The CDR3 loop is CASRFHLAEGYEQYF. Here the CDR3 DNA reads TGTGCCAGCAGATTTCACCTAGCGGAGGGTTACGAGCAGTACTTC.

The genes are TRBV20-1 and TRBJ2-1; no firm D call. There are 12 residues in the CDR3. V was cut by 3 bases and J by 10 bases, with 13 bases left in between. The germline V gene has CDR1 DFQATT and CDR2 SNEGSKA (reference sequence). The CDR3 bases are TGCAGTGCTAGTATTAGTAGCATCGAGCAGTTCTTC. Its protein is CSASISSIEQFF.

The V gene is TRBV6-2 or TRBV6-3, the J gene TRBJ2-7, with D hard to call. Trimming removed 8 bases from V and 3 bases from J, with 17 bases in between. Germline-derived CDR1 and CDR2 are MNHEY and SVGEGT. The CDR3 is 14 residues long. CDR3 DNA: TGTGCCAGCCAACCGGCTTCAGTGGTCTACGAGCAGTACTTC. Translating gives CASQPASVVYEQYF.

The chain recombines TRBV20-1 with TRBJ2-2; D is unresolved. The CDR3 has 15 residues. Germline V gives CDR1 DFQATT, CDR2 SNEGSKA (reference sequence). V was clipped by 0 bases and J by 4 bases, with 12 bases between them. CDR3 sequence: CSARDLQTITGELFF. CDR3 sequence (DNA): TGCAGTGCTAGAGATCTACAGACAATCACCGGGGAGCTGTTTTTT.

The chain recombines TRBV4-1 with TRBJ2-2, with TRBD2 matching over 8 bases. V trimming: 1 base; J trimming: 1 base; junction bases outside the gene matches: 5. The germline CDR1 and CDR2 sequences are MGHRA and YSYEKL. This CDR3 has 17 residues. As DNA, the CDR3 is TGCGCCAGCAGCCAAGGTGGTAGCGGGATGAACACCGGGGAGCTGTTTTTT. Encoded protein: CASSQGGSGMNTGELFF.

In its sample, this clonotype was seen a few times. In DNA, the CDR3 is TGTGCCAGCAGTTTACTGAACACAGATACGCAGTATTTT. It codes for CASSLLNTDTQYF. The V and J genes are TRBV28 and TRBJ2-3, with D hard to call. V shed 2 bases and J shed 2 bases, with 5 bases lying between them. This CDR3 region has 13 residues. Germline V CDR1 and CDR2: MDHEN, SYDVKM.

This clonotype was seen more than once but under ten times. The chain joins TRBV5-1 to TRBJ2-6; no reliable D call. This CDR3 is built from 17 residues. Germline V gives CDR1 SGHRS, CDR2 YFSETQ. V was trimmed by 4 bases and J by 2 bases, leaving 16 bases between them. CDR3 nucleotide sequence: TGCGCCAGCAGCATTTTGCCTCCAGCCCCTGGGGCCAACGTCCTGACTTTC. As protein: CASSILPPAPGANVLTF.

A few counts support this clonotype. V is TRBV6-2 or TRBV6-3 and J is TRBJ2-1, with TRBD2 matching 9 bases. This CDR3 has 15 residues. Per germline, CDR1 MNHEY and CDR2 SVGEGT. V gave up 8 bases and J gave up 2 bases; unmatched junction bases: 7. The chain's CDR3 is CASHRLAATYNEQFF. CDR3 sequence (DNA): TGTGCCAGCCATCGACTAGCGGCCACCTACAATGAGCAGTTCTTC.

This clonotype was found a few times. The CDR3 reads CASSVTKTSTDTQYF. The CDR3 region has the DNA TGTGCCAGCAGCGTAACCAAGACTAGTACAGATACGCAGTATTTT. The chain links TRBV7-2 to TRBJ2-3, with D perhaps matching TRBD2 (6 bases). The CDR3 is 15 amino acids. Germline V gene sequence: CDR1 SGHTA, CDR2 FQGNSA. Trimming took off 5 bases at V and 3 bases at J, with 15 bases between the two ends.

This clonotype was observed a handful of times. The CDR3 here is CSAGGGPQETQYF. The DNA of the CDR3 is TGCAGCGCTGGGGGGGGTCCCCAAGAGACCCAGTACTTC. The chain recombines TRBV29-1 with TRBJ2-5; 7 positions match TRBD2. There are 13 residues in the CDR3. Germline CDR1 reads SQVTM; CDR2 reads ANQGSEA. V gave up 7 bases and J gave up 1 base; unmatched junction bases: 6.

The J gene is TRBJ2-4, the V gene TRBV20-1; 12 bases agree with TRBD2. The CDR3 has 14 amino acids. CDR1 is DFQATT, CDR2 SNEGSKA, per germline (reference sequence). V trimming: 6 bases; J trimming: 6 bases; junction bases outside the gene matches: 6. CDR3 sequence reads: CSARTSGNRNIQYF. CDR3 bases: TGCAGTGCCCGGACTAGCGGGAACCGAAACATTCAGTACTTC.

The genes are TRBV20-1 and TRBJ1-2, with 9 bases that match TRBD1. V shed 5 bases and J 4 bases; nucleotides not matched to a gene: 2. CDR1 and CDR2 (germline): DFQATT, SNEGSKA (reference sequence). The CDR3 is 12 residues long. CDR3 DNA: TGCAGTGCTTGGGACAGGGCCTATGGCTACACCTTC. Amino acids: CSAWDRAYGYTF.

The V and J genes are TRBV29-1 and TRBJ2-3; 10 nucleotides agree with TRBD2. The V and J ends lost 4 bases and 0 bases, in that order; junction bases with no gene match: 13. Germline lookup yields CDR1 SQVTM and CDR2 ANQGSEA. The CDR3 extends over 18 amino acids. The CDR3 spells CSVGEASGSYLSTDTQYF. For the CDR3, the DNA is TGCAGCGTTGGGGAGGCTAGCGGGAGTTACCTTAGCACAGATACGCAGTATTTT.

This chain links TRBV4-3 with TRBJ2-1; 8 bases align to TRBD2. CDR1 is LGHNA and CDR2 is YSLEER in the germline V gene. V lost 2 bases, J lost 8 bases, and 11 bases stayed unmatched. The CDR3 has 16 amino acids. The CDR3 protein is CASSQTPGLVRDEQFF. CDR3 sequence (DNA): TGCGCCAGCAGCCAAACGCCGGGACTAGTAAGGGATGAGCAGTTCTTC.

V is TRBV24-1 and J is TRBJ2-1, with 9 bases lining up with TRBD2. V gave up 5 bases and J gave up 8 bases; unmatched junction bases: 9. This CDR3 is 15 amino acids long. From germline, CDR1 is KGHDR and CDR2 SFDVKD. The CDR3 coding sequence is TGTGCCACCAGTGGGGAGACTAGCGGTCGATATGAGCAGTTCTTC. Its translation is CATSGETSGRYEQFF.